One and the same sample provided the 14 T cell receptor beta chains below, sequenced in a study of blood T cell repertoires in COVID-19. Method: immunoSEQ multiplex PCR; TCRdb's copy keeps in-frame clones and lacks some. The table records approximately 150,000 clones, 81% of them present only once. Sequenced input: peripheral blood. Receptor source: a human donor in a cohort sampled during active COVID-19.

This chain links TRBV18 with TRBJ1-6; D is unresolved. V gave up 3 bases and J gave up 7 bases, with 16 bases separating them. This CDR3 has 16 amino acids. Germline-derived CDR1 and CDR2 are KGHSH and LQKENI. CDR3 in amino acids: CASSPGPGGMNSPLHF. The DNA for the CDR3 is TGTGCCAGCTCACCGGGCCCGGGCGGGATGAATTCACCCCTCCACTTT.

V gene TRBV6-5 combines with J gene TRBJ2-5; D is uncertain. Germline CDR1 MNHEY, CDR2 SVGAGI. The CDR3 length is 14 residues. With 0 bases removed from V and 1 base from J, the gap between germline ends came to 6 bases. CDR3 DNA: TGTGCCAGCAGTTACTCGGCAGTCCAAGAGACCCAGTACTTC. Translating gives CASSYSAVQETQYF.

This clone was observed a single time. J is TRBJ1-4 and V is TRBV7-9, with D perhaps TRBD1 (6 bases). The germline CDR1 and CDR2 sequences are SEHNR and FQNEAQ (reference sequence). The CDR3 length is 13 residues. The germline V and J ends were trimmed by 5 bases and 8 bases, with 12 bases remaining between them. The CDR3 loop reads CASSRGQTEKLFF. The CDR3 nucleotides read TGTGCCAGCAGCCGCGGACAGACCGAAAAACTGTTTTTT.

The chain uses TRBV5-6 and TRBJ2-1; D might be TRBD2 (5 bases). The CDR3 sequence is 12 residues long. In germline, CDR1 is SGHDT, CDR2 YYEEEE. Trimming shortened V by 4 bases and J by 10 bases, and 12 bases separated the two germline ends. CDR3 in DNA: TGTGCCAGCAGCCGAGATCCGGGGGAGCAGTTCTTC. Translating it yields CASSRDPGEQFF. The entire variable domain, with the rest obtained from reference TRBV5-6 and TRBJ2-1, is as follows: DAGVTQSPTHLIKTRGQQVTLRCSPKSGHDTVSWYQQALGQGPQFIFQYYEEEERQRGNFPDRFSGHQFPNYSSELNVNALLLGDSALYLCASSRDPGEQFFGPGTRLTVL.

This clone was observed a single time. The chain couples TRBV28 to TRBJ1-1; 8 nucleotides line up with TRBD1. Trimming took 3 bases from V and 4 from J; bases not matched to a gene: 10. The germline CDR1 and CDR2 sequences are MDHEN and SYDVKM. CDR3 length: 16 amino acids. CDR3 loop: CASSFRGQVLGTEAFF. In nucleotides, the CDR3 is TGTGCCAGCAGTTTCAGGGGGCAAGTGTTGGGCACTGAAGCTTTCTTT.

The CDR3 here is CASSTGQIGGETQYF. The CDR3 DNA follows: TGTGCCAGCAGCACAGGCCAAATAGGTGGAGAGACCCAGTACTTC. The chain employs TRBV7-9 and TRBJ2-5; maybe TRBD1 (5 bases). The V and J ends lost 5 bases and 4 bases respectively, with 17 bases between them. Germline values: CDR1 SEHNR, CDR2 FQNEAQ (reference sequence). The CDR3 has 15 amino acids.

V usage is TRBV6-1 and J usage is TRBJ1-5; 8 bases align to TRBD1. Germline V lookup: CDR1 MNHNS, CDR2 SASEGT. The CDR3 is 15 amino acids. Trimming took 2 bases from V and 10 from J; bases not matched to a gene: 10. CDR3 bases: TGTGCCAGCAGTGAAAGGAGGACAGGGATGTTACCCCAGCATTTT. It encodes CASSERRTGMLPQHF.

In its sample, this clone was seen a few times. The chain recombines TRBV7-2 with TRBJ1-3; weak D call: TRBD1 (6 bases). Trimming left V 0 bases short and J 0 bases short, with 9 bases between. Germline-derived CDR1 and CDR2 are SGHTA and FQGNSA. The CDR3 totals 16 residues. Written as DNA, the CDR3 is TGTGCCAGCAGCTTAGCGACAGGCCTCTCTGGAAACACCATATATTTT. Translating gives CASSLATGLSGNTIYF.

This chain uses TRBV7-2 with TRBJ2-7; 13 nucleotides line up with TRBD2. The germline V gene has CDR1 SGHTA and CDR2 FQGNSA. With V trimmed by 2 bases and J by 3 bases, 1 base remained unmatched. The CDR3 is made up of 15 amino acids. This CDR3 is CASSLRTSGSYEQYF. DNA for the CDR3: TGTGCCAGCAGCTTAAGGACTAGCGGGAGCTACGAGCAGTACTTC.

The genes are TRBV12-3 or TRBV12-4 and TRBJ2-7, with D unresolved. The germline V and J ends were trimmed by 3 bases and 1 base, with 7 bases remaining between them. The length of the CDR3 is 13 residues. Here the CDR3 reads CASSFEVSYEQYF. For the CDR3, the DNA is TGTGCCAGCAGTTTTGAGGTATCCTACGAGCAGTACTTC.

The chain has TRBV3-1 (or the pseudogene TRBV3-2) and TRBJ2-1; D is unclear. Per germline, CDR1 LGHDT and CDR2 YNNKEL (reference sequence). The CDR3 runs 15 residues. The germline V and J ends were trimmed by 5 bases and 0 bases, with 11 bases remaining between them. The CDR3 DNA sequence: TGTGCCAGCAGCTGGAGCGCGAGCTCCTACAATGAGCAGTTCTTC. Translating gives CASSWSASSYNEQFF.

V is TRBV21-1 and J is TRBJ2-7; TRBD1, the table's D call, lacks a check against the DNA. TRBV21-1 is a documented pseudogene. This CDR3 comprises 15 residues. DNA of the CDR3: TGTGCCAGCAGCAAAAGAGCAGGGATTGCCTACGAGCAGTACTTC. As protein: CASSKRAGIAYEQYF.

The chain has TRBV5-1 and TRBJ2-3; either TRBD1 or TRBD2 may supply D (5 bases each). Germline V gene data show CDR1 as SGHRS and CDR2 as YFSETQ. The CDR3 contains 13 residues. Trimming removed 4 bases from V and 10 bases from J, with 16 bases in between. In DNA, the CDR3 is TGCGCCAGCAGCCTGGGACGTAACCAGGCGCAGTATTTT. It is translated as CASSLGRNQAQYF.

This chain links TRBV20-1 with TRBJ2-7; D ambiguous. This CDR3 is built from 11 residues. Trimming cost V 3 bases and J 7 bases, with 10 bases left between them. Germline CDR1 DFQATT, CDR2 SNEGSKA (reference sequence). The CDR3 coding sequence is TGCAGTGCTAGGAGTGAGTGGGAGCAGTACTTC. Protein product: CSARSEWEQYF.